This T cell receptor beta chain originates from a study of cytomegalovirus exposure and HLA in healthy donors (dated by TCRdb to 2016 to 2017). About the investigation overall: An earlier analysis of approximately 590 of the donors reported 276 Gb of sequence data and 120 million or so unique TCR beta sequences from about 179 million T cells. An early release that covered fewer than 800 HLA-typed donors contained about 300 gigabases of sequencing data and 70 million to 100 million unique TCR sequences. The genetic ancestry cluster associated with self-reported Caucasian donors included 81% of the 398 genotyped donors. The study aimed to test whether signatures of past pathogen exposure could be identified by cataloging public T cell receptors. The study profiled the T cell repertoires of under 700 subjects by immunosequencing and related them to cytomegalovirus serostatus. A separate validation cohort of roughly 130 different subjects was used in addition to the 666-subject first cohort. The study combined high-throughput TCR immunosequencing, statistical association of individual TCRs with disease status, and machine learning to predict cytomegalovirus infection status. In a later analysis, previously published TCR beta repertoires from 500 to 750 donors were re-analyzed and high-resolution HLA genotyping was added so that TCR occurrence patterns could be studied. In the later analysis, no new phenotypic data were used to find candidate immune exposures; instead, reliance was placed on TCR beta sequences and their occurrence across donors. To decide whether each TCR beta V gene segment behaved as functional or pseudogenic, an earlier analysis of some 580 of the donors relied on high-throughput TCR beta sequencing. Donor age, sex, ethnicity and CMV serostatus were collected together with the repertoire data. A later genetic analysis took genome-wide SNP genotypes for about 65% of the roughly 670 donors and used that subset as a discovery cohort. Every discovery cohort repertoire had been produced on one sequencing platform. HLA typing included class I and class II loci at four-digit resolution. Typing coverage differed by locus: A, B, C, DRB1 and DQB1 were typed in about 620-630 donors, DQA1 in about 510, DPA1 in 600 to 610, and DPB1 in roughly 450. A few DR-DQ haplotypes were treated as single units for association and clustering because of strong linkage in the cohort. Among several hundred genotyped donors of the cohort, an average of about 220,000 unique TCR beta nucleotide sequences was sequenced per donor, of which about 18% were non-productive.

Comments on this clone: What this receptor recognizes is not known. Base qualities are missing; no much larger clone stands one base away.

Library construction relied on the immunoSEQ multiplex PCR assay. For the multiplex PCR, a mixture combining 60 forward primers for TCR Vbeta segments and 13 reverse primers for TCR Jbeta segments was used. A multiplex PCR assay on genomic DNA amplified the CDR3 region of rearranged TCR beta genes. The Illumina HiSeq System was used to sequence the amplified TCR beta libraries as 87-base-pair reads. In the authors' own workflow: A later analysis tallied tens of millions of unique TCR beta chains across the 666 repertoires, and some 10 million of those chains were shared by two or more donors. Raw reads were error-corrected and collapsed into unique sequences by a nearest-neighbor algorithm in which closely related sequences were merged to remove PCR and sequencing errors. Alignment of CDR3 sequences to IMGT reference sequences was used to assign V, D and J gene segments. For a sequence to be retained, a match of at least six nucleotides was required to both a V gene segment and a J gene segment. Rearrangements were classified as productive when the CDR3 lacked stop codons and remained in frame with V and J, and all other rearrangements were classified as non-productive. Following IMGT convention, CDR3 was defined as the stretch from the second conserved V-encoded cysteine to the conserved J-encoded phenylalanine. In an earlier analysis of 550 to 650 of the donors, sequences lacking an unambiguous match to a single V gene segment were excluded. An earlier analysis of 587 of the donors called V segments functional above 56.7% productive rearrangements and segregating when the between-donor standard deviation exceeded 5%. A statistical classification framework was built for diagnosing cytomegalovirus status from the catalog of TCR beta chain sequences. A later analysis assigned V and J genes by comparing TCR nucleotide sequences with IMGT/GENE-DB human TR gene sequences. Using the TCRdist pipeline, a later analysis assigned CDR3 sequences along with most-parsimonious VDJ recombination scenarios. In a later analysis, every TCR beta chain was defined by the combination of its CDR3 amino acid sequence and its V-gene family, and reads without a unique V-gene family were dropped. A later analysis removed several hundred highly shared, low-generation-probability nucleotide sequences to deal with suspected cross-contamination and a sequencing artifact. In a later analysis, a clonal expansion index was calculated for each public chain from normalized within-repertoire ranks of inferred template counts. Generation probabilities in a later analysis came from a VDJ recombination model fitted to out-of-frame rearrangements, and those results were checked against IGoR. In a later analysis, TCR-TCR, TCR-HLA and TCR-CMV co-occurrence was scored with hypergeometric tests, and a repertoire-size bias correction was applied to TCR pairs. To estimate false discovery rates, a later analysis permuted the HLA or CMV assignments 20 times. In a later analysis, co-occurring TCRs were grouped using DBSCAN, with TCRdist sequence similarity added in when clustering inside HLA-allele-positive subsets. Repertoires with fewer than 30,000 or more than 120,000 public chains, plus five repertoires with anomalous nucleotide sharing, were excluded from co-occurrence clustering. Entries here come from immuneACCESS through TCRdb and include only in-frame sequences with V and J called. Some clones fail to appear in such tables; in the studies checked, an unresolved V gene covers under half of the shortfall, and the cause of the remainder is unknown. V, J and clone size are taken as reported in that table, and D and trimming were inferred from the DNA itself. The sample table shows approximately 200,000 clones, and roughly 80% are seen once. The ten largest account for 0.22% of the sample.

What the research found in general, with its limitations: A later analysis found that TCR association rates varied across HLA loci, with DRB1 alleles showing the most associated TCRs and HLA-C alleles the fewest. The classifier was reported to diagnose cytomegalovirus status with high specificity and sensitivity in both the original cohort and the validation cohort. The study listed 170 or so TCR beta chains as associated with cytomegalovirus. In a later analysis, several top co-occurrence clusters were reported to appear linked to parvovirus B19, influenza, CMV and Epstein-Barr virus. A further reported finding was that TCR beta sequences accurately predicted the HLA-A and HLA-B alleles for most subjects in the first cohort. The cohort was sequenced for TCR beta chains only, and without alpha or paired-chain data the features that could be detected were limited. Across donors, most TCR sequences were observed very rarely, whereas some public TCRs were present in many individuals. Assigning TCR associations to individual alleles was difficult when HLA alleles, especially DR and DQ, strongly co-occurred. V-gene and J-gene trimming of TCR beta chains was associated with a missense DCLRE1C variant in a later genetic analysis, and the association was replicated in an independent cohort. Because the 87-base-pair reads could not distinguish some IMGT-functional V segments, including TRBV6-2 and TRBV6-3, those segments were excluded. A cluster of highly shared sequence variants was judged likely to represent a technical artifact of the sequencing pipeline. A later analysis associated 15,000 or so TCR beta sequences with specific HLA alleles at a false discovery rate of 0.05. A later analysis found that most CMV-associated TCR beta chains appeared HLA-restricted, with HLA associations seemingly driven largely by CMV exposure. In a later analysis, HLA-associated TCR beta chains showed more clonal expansion and lower generation probabilities than non-associated chains that were equally common. In a later genetic analysis, fewer N-insertions in productive TCRs were reported among donors in an Asian-associated ancestry cluster than the roughly 700-donor mean. The earlier analysis of around 600 of the donors excluded approximately 15 rarely observed V segments, including chromosome 9 orphons, because counts were too low. The authors suggested that the approach could potentially be generalized to other disease states and immunological phenotypes. For the cohort, immune exposure information was limited to CMV serostatus. Correlated functional status among segregating V segments might be attributable to linkage disequilibrium, but an unknown experimental factor could not be ruled out. Presence/absence analyses assumed roughly uniform sequencing depth across donors, an assumption that may not hold. A few of the identified cytomegalovirus-associated TCR beta chains were confirmed in vitro to be specific for cytomegalovirus antigens. Because HLA typing was missing for some donors at each locus, association tests included only the typed subset. In an earlier analysis of 587 of the donors, most TCR beta V segments were observed in productive rearrangements about 87% or about 30% of the time, broadly matching IMGT annotations.

V gives up 0 bases and J gives up 0 bases, and the segment between their germline ends measures 10 bases. The CDR3, from cysteine to phenylalanine, totals 16 residues. Of all the DNA, just the CDR3 is kept, 48 bases in frame from base 1. In the germline V gene, CDR1 corresponds to ENHRY and CDR2 to SYGVKD. The cohort was made up of 500 to 800 healthy bone marrow donors. All cohort members were sampled while nominally healthy, although unrecorded immune exposures were likely present. The donor was CMV seronegative and was included in the group of about 350 seronegative cohort members. A peripheral blood sample was provided by each donor, and peripheral blood mononuclear cells were used for TCR beta sequencing. Genomic DNA was extracted from the blood cell samples with the Qiagen DNeasy Blood Extraction Kit.

The sequence derives from a girl aged 2-10 years in good health and CMV-seronegative. The specimen was PBMCs. The chain was built from TRBV10-3 and TRBJ2-3, and TRBD2 may be the D gene, going by 6 matching bases. The CDR3 protein: CAISESKEGSTDTQYF. The sequenced DNA is TGTGCCATCAGTGAGTCGAAGGAGGGCAGCACAGATACGCAGTATTTT.